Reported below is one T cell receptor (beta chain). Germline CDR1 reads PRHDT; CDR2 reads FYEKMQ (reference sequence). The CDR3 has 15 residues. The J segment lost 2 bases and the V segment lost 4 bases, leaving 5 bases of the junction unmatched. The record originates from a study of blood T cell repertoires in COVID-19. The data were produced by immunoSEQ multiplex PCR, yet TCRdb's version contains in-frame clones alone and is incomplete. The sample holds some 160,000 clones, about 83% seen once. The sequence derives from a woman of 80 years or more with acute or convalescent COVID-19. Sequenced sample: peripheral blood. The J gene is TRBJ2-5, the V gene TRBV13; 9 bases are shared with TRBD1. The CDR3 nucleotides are TGTGCCAGCAGCTACGGGACAGGGAAACAAGAGACCCAGTACTTC. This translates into CASSYGTGKQETQYF. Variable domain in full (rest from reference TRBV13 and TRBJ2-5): AAGVIQSPRHLIKEKRETATLKCYPIPRHDTVYWYQQGPGQDPQFLISFYEKMQSDKGSIPDRFSAQQFSDYHSELNMSSLELGDSALYFCASSYGTGKQETQYFGPGTRLLVL.